This note documents a single TCR beta chain sequence. Researchers sorted participants into cohorts using their self-reported clinical history. Two negative PCRs, clearance, or symptom resolution were required of recovered Cohort 3 donors. The entry originates in a study of blood T cell repertoires in COVID-19. About the study: COVID-19 samples from acute and convalescent phases originated in the United States, Italy and Spain.

Germline loops: CDR1 MNHEY, CDR2 SMNVEV (reference sequence). V lost 4 bases, J lost 1 base, and 4 bases stayed unmatched. CDR3 size: 16 residues. In the authors' workflow: From reference gene primer amplification, estimates of nucleated cell counts were derived. Repertoires were generated with immunoSEQ multiplex PCR, while TCRdb's copy carries only in-frame clones and drops some. That table furnishes V, J and clone size, whereas the DNA furnished D and trimming. The table has roughly 240,000 clones, 86% seen once; the top ten hold more than 2%. The sequenced material came from PBMCs or T cells enriched from blood (not recorded which). This receptor was taken from a woman aged 45-65 years who had recovered from COVID-19. The chain links TRBV27 to TRBJ2-3; 11 nucleotides match TRBD2. For the CDR3, the DNA is TGTGCCAGCAGTTCAAGACTAGCGGGGCGCACAGATACGCAGTATTTT. This sequence encodes CASSSRLAGRTDTQYF.